The entry below describes one T cell receptor (beta chain). Germline CDR1 and CDR2: KGHSH and LQKENI. The CDR3 sequence is 17 residues long. Trimming at V came to 1 base and at J to 4 bases, leaving 11 bases not matched to a gene. The protocol was immunoSEQ multiplex PCR, while the TCRdb copy is restricted to in-frame clones and leaves out a portion. There are approximately 42,000 clones in the sample; around 80% occur only once, and about 0.64% lies in the top ten. This entry is derived from a study of T cell changes during pregnancy in multiple sclerosis. Source: CD4+ T cells from peripheral blood mononuclear cells, taken before pregnancy. The clonotype was recovered from a female donor with multiple sclerosis, enrolled in a pregnancy study. V is TRBV18 and J is TRBJ2-3, with 7 bases matching TRBD1. The CDR3 region has the DNA TGTGCCAGCTCACCACGAGGACAGGTTGCCTCTTCAGATACGCAGTATTTT. Its translation is CASSPRGQVASSDTQYF. The variable domain in full, with the rest retrieved from reference TRBV18 and TRBJ2-3, is NAGVMQNPRHLVRRRGQEARLRCSPMKGHSHVYWYRQLPEEGLKFMVYLQKENIIDESGMPKERFSAEFPKEGPSILRIQQVVRGDSAAYFCASSPRGQVASSDTQYFGPGTRLTVL.